Listed here are 26 T cell receptor beta chains from one sample, sequenced in a study of shared clonotypes between healthy human individuals. Clones were read by immunoSEQ multiplex PCR, and TCRdb kept only the in-frame ones, dropping some. The sample includes 520,000 or so clones, approximately 85% of them seen just once. Sequencing was done on a sample of PBMCs. The receptor set was obtained from a woman in her 40s in good health. Some clones in this sample may be carry-over from other donors' samples.

The rearrangement links TRBV27 to TRBJ1-2; TRBD1 matches at 10 bases. Germline V gene sequence: CDR1 MNHEY, CDR2 SMNVEV (reference sequence). Losses at the gene ends were 7 bases for V and 7 bases for J; bases not matched to a gene: 9. The CDR3 length is 14 residues. The DNA of the CDR3 is TGTGCCAGCACGACAAGACAGGGGGCTGGTGGCTACACCTTC. It specifies CASTTRQGAGGYTF.

This chain links TRBV10-3 with TRBJ1-5; a weak D match, TRBD1 (5 bases). Trimming shortened V by 10 bases and J by 6 bases, and 22 bases separated the two germline ends. The CDR3 is made up of 15 amino acids. The germline gives CDR1 ENHRY, CDR2 SYGVKD. The CDR3 DNA follows: TGTGCCACCCTTGGAAGTAGGGACGGGATTCAGCCCCAGCATTTT. Its translation: CATLGSRDGIQPQHF.

The chain combines TRBV19 with TRBJ1-4; D not resolved. CDR1 is LNHDA, CDR2 SQIVND, per germline (reference sequence). The V gene lost 5 bases and the J gene lost 7 bases, with 17 bases spanning the gap. The length of the CDR3 is 15 residues. The CDR3 loop is CASSRSRIGGEKLFF. The DNA of the CDR3 is TGTGCCAGTAGTCGTTCTCGGATCGGCGGTGAAAAACTGTTTTTT.

The gene calls are TRBV5-4 and TRBJ2-2; 9 nucleotides line up with TRBD1. The junction had 7 bases not matched to a gene; V was cut back by 4 bases and J by 3 bases. This CDR3 comprises 16 residues. Looked up from germline, CDR1 is SGHNT and CDR2 is YYREEE (reference sequence). The CDR3 loop reads CASSPRTGVYTGELFF. The CDR3 DNA reads as TGTGCCAGCAGCCCACGGACAGGGGTCTACACCGGGGAGCTGTTTTTT.

The gene calls are TRBV11-2 and TRBJ2-5; weak D call: TRBD2 (5 bases). Between the trimmed V and J ends, which lost 0 bases and 1 base, there was a span of 12 bases. The CDR3 totals 16 residues. Germline V gene sequence: CDR1 SGHAT, CDR2 FQNNGV. CDR3 sequence reads: CASSLELTRGQETQYF. CDR3 in DNA: TGTGCCAGCAGCTTAGAACTCACTAGAGGCCAAGAGACCCAGTACTTC.

The genes are TRBV27 and TRBJ2-7, with 7 nucleotides matching TRBD1. The CDR3 covers 14 residues. V lost 4 bases to trimming and J lost 2 bases; unmatched junction nucleotides: 5. The V gene's germline CDR1 is MNHEY and CDR2 SMNVEV (reference sequence). CDR3 sequence (DNA): TGTGCCAGCAGTTCCGGACAGGCGACCTACGAGCAGTACTTC. This encodes CASSSGQATYEQYF.

This clone was seen a few times. The chain carries TRBV18 and TRBJ1-1; D gene uncertain. Trimming took off 3 bases at V and 5 bases at J, with 22 bases between the two ends. Germline V gives CDR1 KGHSH, CDR2 LQKENI. CDR3 length: 17 residues. This CDR3 is CASSPLDQSGGGTEAFF. The DNA of the CDR3 is TGTGCCAGCTCACCGCTCGACCAGTCAGGAGGAGGGACTGAAGCTTTCTTT.

This clone was seen only a few times. The chain carries TRBV6-4 and TRBJ2-1; 7 nucleotides align to TRBD2. This CDR3 is built from 15 residues. Germline CDR1 MRHNA, CDR2 SNTAGT. V lost 6 bases, J lost 0 bases, and 5 bases stayed unmatched. CDR3 sequence (DNA): TGTGCCAGCAGCTCTAGCGGTACCTCCTACAATGAGCAGTTCTTC. As protein: CASSSSGTSYNEQFF.

This clone turned up a few times. CDR3 nucleotides: TGTGCCCGTCAGGGAGGCCCTGAAGCTTTCTTT. Its translation is CARQGGPEAFF. The rearrangement links TRBV27 to TRBJ1-1; weak D call: TRBD1 (5 bases). The germline CDR1 and CDR2 sequences are MNHEY and SMNVEV (reference sequence). The CDR3 has 11 amino acids. V was shortened by 11 bases and J by 6 bases, with 13 bases between the two germline ends.

The table lists this clone with a few counts. V is TRBV18 and J is TRBJ2-7, with 7 bases identical to TRBD1. This CDR3 has 13 residues. The junction had 7 bases not matched to a gene; V was cut back by 3 bases and J by 8 bases. The germline gives CDR1 KGHSH, CDR2 LQKENI. CDR3 residues: CASSPFQGEKQYF. The CDR3 nucleotides read TGTGCCAGCTCACCTTTTCAGGGGGAGAAGCAGTACTTC.

The chain uses TRBV28 and TRBJ2-5, with a possible D match to TRBD1 (6 bases). Germline-derived CDR1 and CDR2 are MDHEN and SYDVKM. Trimming took 3 bases from V and 5 from J, leaving 16 bases between them. The CDR3 length is 15 residues. Here the CDR3 DNA reads TGTGCCAGCAGTTTCTCGGACAGAAATTCGGAGACCCAGTACTTC. It encodes CASSFSDRNSETQYF.

This chain joins TRBV2 and TRBJ2-6; D remains ambiguous. V lost 1 base to trimming and J lost 8 bases, with 3 bases between them. The CDR3 runs to 12 residues. The germline V gene encodes CDR1 SNHLY and CDR2 FYNNEI. CDR3 in DNA: TGTGCCAGCAGTGAAGTCCCCAACGTCCTGACTTTC. This codes for CASSEVPNVLTF.

The CDR3 nucleotides are TGCGCCAGCAGTCGACAGGACAATGAAAACACTGAAGCTTTCTTT. Translation gives CASSRQDNENTEAFF. The chain joins TRBV4-1 to TRBJ1-1; TRBD1 might be the D (6 bases). V shed 6 bases and J shed 2 bases, with 16 bases lying between them. Germline assignment: CDR1 MGHRA and CDR2 YSYEKL. The CDR3 sequence is 15 residues long.

The rearrangement joins TRBV28 to TRBJ1-5; possible D gene TRBD1, 5 bases. From germline, CDR1 is MDHEN and CDR2 SYDVKM. CDR3 length equals 20 residues. Trimming took 2 bases from V and 0 from J, leaving 23 bases between them. This chain's CDR3 is CASSLRPASREGYSNQPQHF. CDR3 DNA: TGTGCCAGCAGTTTACGCCCGGCGAGCAGGGAGGGTTATAGCAATCAGCCCCAGCATTTT.

The rearrangement links TRBV25-1 to TRBJ2-3, with D perhaps TRBD2 (6 bases). This CDR3 is built from 15 residues. Trimming pared 2 bases from V and 0 bases from J, leaving 9 bases between. Germline lookup yields CDR1 MGHDK and CDR2 SYGVNS. CDR3 loop: CASSEPGGSTDTQYF. The CDR3 DNA sequence: TGTGCCAGCAGTGAACCTGGGGGGAGCACAGATACGCAGTATTTT.

V gene TRBV19 combines with J gene TRBJ2-2; unclear D gene. The CDR3 loop spans 14 amino acids. CDR1 is LNHDA and CDR2 is SQIVND in the germline V gene (reference sequence). Trimming took off 10 bases at V and 0 bases at J, with 12 bases between the two ends. In DNA, the CDR3 is TGTGCCACCAGAATCCAGTCGAACACCGGGGAGCTGTTTTTT. It specifies CATRIQSNTGELFF. Supplemented by reference TRBV19 and TRBJ2-2, the full variable domain reads DGGITQSPKYLFRKEGQNVTLSCEQNLNHDAMYWYRQDPGQGLRLIYYSQIVNDFQKGDIAEGYSVSREKKESFPLTVTSAQKNPTAFYLCATRIQSNTGELFFGEGSRLTVL.

This clone appeared a few times. The rearrangement links TRBV14 to TRBJ2-5; D unresolved. From germline, CDR1 is SGHDN and CDR2 FVKESK. The CDR3 sequence is 11 residues long. Trimming removed 4 bases at V and 2 bases at J, with 2 bases between. For the CDR3, the DNA is TGTGCCAGCAGCCCTCAAGAGACCCAGTACTTC. Protein product: CASSPQETQYF.

This clone was observed once. The DNA of the CDR3 is TGTGCCAGCAGTAGAACGACAGAACCCTTACATAACTATGGCTACACCTTC. As protein: CASSRTTEPLHNYGYTF. The chain uses TRBV27 and TRBJ1-2, with D maybe TRBD1 (5 bases). This CDR3 has 17 residues. Germline CDR1 reads MNHEY; CDR2 reads SMNVEV (reference sequence). V lost 5 bases and J lost 1, with 20 bases in between.

The CDR3 DNA follows: TGTGCCAGCAGCTTAATGTCGGGGGCGGTGGGTGAGCAGTTCTTC. Translating gives CASSLMSGAVGEQFF. The chain uses TRBV11-3 and TRBJ2-1, with D possibly being TRBD1 or TRBD2 (6 bases each). This CDR3 spans 15 amino acids. CDR1 and CDR2 from the germline V gene are SGHNT and YENEEA. Between the trimmed V and J ends, which lost 2 bases and 9 bases, there was a span of 17 bases.

This clone was counted once. The rearrangement joins TRBV5-1 to TRBJ2-7; D gene unclear. The CDR3 is 15 amino acids. CDR1 is SGHRS and CDR2 is YFSETQ in the germline V gene. Trimming took 0 bases from V and 6 from J, leaving 16 bases between them. CDR3 loop: CASSLEVVGNGEQYF. DNA for the CDR3: TGCGCCAGCAGCTTGGAGGTTGTGGGAAACGGCGAGCAGTACTTC.

This chain joins TRBV29-1 and TRBJ2-7; D is undetermined. The CDR3 is made up of 10 amino acids. In germline, CDR1 is SQVTM, CDR2 ANQGSEA. V dropped 0 bases and J dropped 3 bases, with 0 bases sitting between them. CDR3 region: CSVEDYEQYF. CDR3 DNA: TGCAGCGTTGAAGACTACGAGCAGTACTTC.

The chain combines TRBV14 with TRBJ1-5; D is possibly TRBD1 (6 bases). V lost 3 bases, J lost 5 bases, and 8 bases lay in between. CDR3 size: 13 residues. Germline values: CDR1 SGHDN, CDR2 FVKESK. The CDR3 reads CASSQRQDQPQHF. CDR3 DNA: TGTGCCAGCAGCCAGAGACAGGATCAGCCCCAGCATTTT.

A single count supports this clone. V usage is TRBV7-2 and J usage is TRBJ2-1; D may be TRBD2 (6 bases). The germline V and J ends were trimmed by 5 bases and 2 bases, with 13 bases remaining between them. The CDR3 is 15 amino acids. Germline V lookup: CDR1 SGHTA, CDR2 FQGNSA. CDR3: CASSPSAGTYNEQFF. The CDR3 region has the DNA TGTGCCAGCAGCCCATCGGCGGGAACCTACAATGAGCAGTTCTTC.

The chain recombines TRBV5-1 with TRBJ2-7; tentatively, D is TRBD2 (6 bases). CDR1 is SGHRS, CDR2 YFSETQ, per germline. V was trimmed by 0 bases and J by 4 bases, leaving 17 bases between them. This CDR3 comprises 16 residues. DNA of the CDR3: TGCGCCAGCAGCTTGGAAGGAGGGACCAATAGGTACGAGCAGTACTTC. This gives the protein CASSLEGGTNRYEQYF. Using reference TRBV5-1 and TRBJ2-7 for the parts outside the CDR3, the full variable domain is KAGVTQTPRYLIKTRGQQVTLSCSPISGHRSVSWYQQTPGQGLQFLFEYFSETQRNKGNFPGRFSGRQFSNSRSEMNVSTLELGDSALYLCASSLEGGTNRYEQYFGPGTRLTVT.

V gene TRBV7-3 combines with J gene TRBJ2-2; D is perhaps TRBD1 (7 bases). The CDR3 runs to 16 residues. Per the germline V gene, CDR1 is SGHTA and CDR2 is FQGTGA. V lost 5 bases, J lost 1 base, and 14 bases lay in between. CDR3: CASSPGGTVNTGELFF. In nucleotides, the CDR3 is TGTGCCAGCAGCCCAGGGGGGACAGTGAACACCGGGGAGCTGTTTTTT.

The chain carries TRBV5-6 and TRBJ2-1; TRBD2 might be the D (6 bases). The V and J ends lost 5 bases and 0 bases respectively, with 12 bases between them. This CDR3 has 15 residues. Looked up from germline, CDR1 is SGHDT and CDR2 is YYEEEE. The CDR3 reads CASSLGRSSYNEQFF. The CDR3 DNA reads TGTGCCAGCAGTCTGGGGAGGAGCTCCTACAATGAGCAGTTCTTC.